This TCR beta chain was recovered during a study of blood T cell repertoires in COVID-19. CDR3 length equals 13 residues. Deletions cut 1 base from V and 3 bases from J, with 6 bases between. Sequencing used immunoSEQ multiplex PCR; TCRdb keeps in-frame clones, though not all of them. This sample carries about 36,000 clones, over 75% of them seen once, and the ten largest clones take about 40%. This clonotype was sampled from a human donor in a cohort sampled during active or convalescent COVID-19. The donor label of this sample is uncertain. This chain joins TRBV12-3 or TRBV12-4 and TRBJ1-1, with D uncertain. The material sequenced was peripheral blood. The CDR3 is CASSLGPDTEAFF. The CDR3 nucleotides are TGTGCCAGCAGTTTAGGGCCCGACACTGAAGCTTTCTTT.